Listed below are T cell receptor beta chains from one sample, sequenced in a study of early T cells in non-severe SARS-CoV-2 infection. MiXCR, run by TCRdb on the 5' RACE reads, gives a single entry per CDR3 protein. Here the sample spans tens of thousands of distinct CDR3 sequences, around 5.2% being singletons. Sequenced material: whole blood. These receptors originate from an adult who was a healthcare worker with PCR-confirmed SARS-CoV-2 infection or an uninfected control (not recorded which). Each CDR3 is given with its conserved first and last residue. The D gene is left open where the match is weak. The size of a clone is reported for some rows only, either as once, few or many, or as a class for expanded clones.

D gene	V gene	clone size	J gene	CDR3 length	CDR3 protein	CDR3 DNA
.	TRBV3-1	many	TRBJ1-1	12	CASSQADTEAFF	TGTGCCAGCAGCCAGGCGGACACTGAAGCTTTCTTT
TRBD1	TRBV20-1	.	TRBJ2-2	15	CSARGSFRGTGELLF	TGCAGTGCCCGGGGATCCTTCAGGGGGACCGGGGAGCTGCTTTTT
TRBD2	TRBV20-1	many	TRBJ2-1	19	CSARGWGLAGPTDYNEQFF	TGCAGTGCTAGAGGCTGGGGACTAGCGGGTCCCACCGACTACAATGAGCAGTTCTTC
.	TRBV19	few	TRBJ1-5	15	CASSNLAGGNQPQHF	TGTGCCAGTAGTAATCTGGCAGGGGGCAATCAGCCCCAGCATTTT
TRBD2	TRBV28	many	TRBJ2-7	15	CASSPPAAGVSEQYF	TGTGCCAGCAGCCCTCCCGCCGCGGGAGTCAGTGAGCAGTACTTC
TRBD1	TRBV4-1	.	TRBJ1-6	19	CASSRYSPSGTETNSPLHF	TGCGCCAGCAGCCGATACTCTCCCTCCGGGACAGAGACGAATTCACCCCTCCACTTT
TRBD2	TRBV7-2	few	TRBJ2-7	14	CASRSAPGGYEQYF	TGTGCCAGCCGTTCCGCCCCGGGGGGCTACGAGCAGTACTTC
TRBD1	TRBV29-1	many	TRBJ1-1	13	CSATDRANTEAFF	TGCAGCGCTACGGACAGGGCGAACACTGAAGCTTTCTTT
.	TRBV14	many	TRBJ1-1	15	CASSQGTRVNTEAFF	TGTGCCAGCAGCCAGGGAACCCGGGTGAACACTGAAGCTTTCTTT
.	TRBV7-2	many	TRBJ2-2	17	CASSLRGAGSNTGELFF	TGTGCCAGCAGCTTAAGGGGGGCGGGATCGAACACCGGGGAGCTGTTTTTT
.	TRBV20-1	many	TRBJ1-5	12	CSASRRNQPQHF	TGCAGTGCCAGCAGAAGAAATCAGCCCCAGCATTTT
TRBD1	TRBV29-1	many	TRBJ2-7	14	CSVEFRDRGYEQYF	TGCAGCGTTGAATTCCGGGACAGGGGTTACGAGCAGTACTTC
TRBD1	TRBV29-1	many	TRBJ2-7	13	CSVWDREPYEQYF	TGCAGCGTCTGGGACAGGGAACCCTACGAGCAGTACTTC
TRBD2	TRBV3-1	few	TRBJ2-1	15	CASSPGTSGRTEQFF	TGTGCCAGCAGCCCCGGAACTAGCGGGAGAACTGAGCAGTTCTTC
TRBD2	TRBV7-9	many	TRBJ2-5	14	CASSPGLAEETQYF	TGTGCCAGCAGTCCCGGACTAGCGGAAGAGACCCAGTACTTC
.	TRBV3-1	many	TRBJ1-1	14	CASSQGIPNTEAFF	TGTGCCAGCAGCCAGGGTATACCGAACACTGAAGCTTTCTTT
TRBD2	TRBV20-1	many	TRBJ2-2	15	CSAPWTSGSSGELFF	TGCAGTGCTCCTTGGACTAGCGGGAGTTCCGGGGAGCTGTTTTTT
TRBD2	TRBV7-3	many	TRBJ2-3	18	CASSLTFRASGSTDTQYF	TGTGCCAGCAGCTTAACGTTTCGGGCTAGCGGGAGTACAGATACGCAGTATTTT
.	TRBV4-1	medium-sized	TRBJ1-1	14	CASSQGNLGTEAFF	TGCGCCAGCAGCCAAGGTAACCTGGGGACTGAAGCTTTCTTT
.	TRBV9	few	TRBJ2-3	14	CASSPLDRTDTQYF	TGTGCCAGCAGCCCTTTAGACAGAACAGATACGCAGTATTTT
TRBD2	TRBV28	many	TRBJ2-1	13	CASGGGPYNEQFF	TGTGCCAGCGGGGGGGGTCCGTACAATGAGCAGTTCTTC
.	TRBV7-2	few	TRBJ2-1	14	CASSGTASYNEQFF	TGTGCCAGCAGCGGGACCGCCTCCTACAATGAGCAGTTCTTC
.	TRBV18	few	TRBJ1-1	15	CASSPPNRRDTEAFF	TGTGCCAGCTCACCACCGAACAGGCGGGACACTGAAGCTTTCTTT
TRBD2	TRBV6-6	.	TRBJ2-1	14	CASRLRAGGNEQFF	TGTGCCAGCCGCTTGCGAGCGGGAGGCAATGAGCAGTTCTTC
.	TRBV6-5	many	TRBJ2-1	14	CASSKGQGHNEQFF	TGTGCCAGCAGTAAGGGGCAGGGGCACAATGAGCAGTTCTTC
.	TRBV7-8	many	TRBJ1-3	14	CASSFPTTGNTIYF	TGTGCCAGCAGCTTTCCCACAACTGGAAACACCATATATTTT
.	TRBV11-3	many	TRBJ2-7	14	CASSFRRGAYEQYF	TGTGCCAGCAGCTTTCGCAGGGGAGCCTACGAGCAGTACTTC
.	TRBV14	few	TRBJ2-2	14	CASSQGGNTGELFF	TGTGCCAGCAGCCAAGGGGGTAACACCGGGGAGCTGTTTTTT
.	TRBV10-1	.	TRBJ2-7	16	CASSNRRGFNSYEQYF	TGCGCCAGCAGTAACCGCCGCGGGTTCAACTCCTACGAGCAGTACTTC
.	TRBV12-3/TRBV12-4	few	TRBJ2-7	14	CASSTGGNSYEQYF	TGTGCCAGCAGTACCGGCGGGAACTCCTACGAGCAGTACTTC